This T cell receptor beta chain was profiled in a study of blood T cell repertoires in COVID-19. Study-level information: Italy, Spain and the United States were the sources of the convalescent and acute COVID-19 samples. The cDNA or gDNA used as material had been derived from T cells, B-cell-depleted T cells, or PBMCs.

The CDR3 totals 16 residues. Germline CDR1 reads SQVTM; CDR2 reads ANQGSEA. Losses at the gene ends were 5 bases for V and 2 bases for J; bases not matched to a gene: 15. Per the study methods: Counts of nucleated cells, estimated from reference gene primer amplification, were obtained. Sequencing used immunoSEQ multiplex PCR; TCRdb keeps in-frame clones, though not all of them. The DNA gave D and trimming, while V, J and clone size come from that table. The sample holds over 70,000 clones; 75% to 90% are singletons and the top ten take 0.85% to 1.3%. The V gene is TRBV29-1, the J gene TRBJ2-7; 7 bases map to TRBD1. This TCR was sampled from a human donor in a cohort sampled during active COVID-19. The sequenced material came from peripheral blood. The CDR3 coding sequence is TGCAGCGTTCAATCTGGTTACGAAGGGGGCCCCTACGAGCAGTACTTC. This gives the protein CSVQSGYEGGPYEQYF.